What follows are 27 T cell receptor beta chains derived from one specimen sequenced in a study of cytomegalovirus exposure and HLA in healthy donors. The primer mix had 60 Vbeta and 13 Jbeta primers. Assay used: immunoSEQ multiplex PCR; TCRdb lists only in-frame clones, some missing. Here the sample spans approximately 82,000 clones, roughly 79% being singletons. The specimen sequenced was PBMCs. These receptors came from a man aged 40-49 years in good health and CMV-seronegative.

This chain joins TRBV5-6 and TRBJ1-1; TRBD1 matches at 11 bases. Looked up from germline, CDR1 is SGHDT and CDR2 is YYEEEE. The junction had 6 bases not matched to a gene; V was cut back by 6 bases and J by 5 bases. The CDR3 contains 14 residues. In nucleotides, the CDR3 is TGTGCCAGCATCGGGACAGGGGGTCGGACTGAAGCTTTCTTT. Translated: CASIGTGGRTEAFF.

This clone turned up a few times. This sequence joins TRBV6-1 and TRBJ1-2; the match to TRBD1 covers 9 bases. The J segment lost 8 bases and the V segment lost 3 bases, leaving 4 bases of the junction unmatched. The CDR3 is made up of 13 amino acids. From germline, CDR1 is MNHNS and CDR2 SASEGT. In DNA, the CDR3 is TGTGCCAGCAGTGACGGACAGGGGTCGGGCTACACCTTC. Encoded protein: CASSDGQGSGYTF.

The rearrangement links TRBV5-1 to TRBJ1-1; possible D gene TRBD1, 5 bases. V shed 1 base and J shed 3 bases, with 13 bases lying between them. This CDR3 spans 15 amino acids. Germline V lookup: CDR1 SGHRS, CDR2 YFSETQ. CDR3 nucleotides: TGCGCCAGCAGCTTGCAATCACAGGCATACACTGAAGCTTTCTTT. This sequence encodes CASSLQSQAYTEAFF.

This chain links TRBV6-5 with TRBJ1-1; the match to TRBD1 covers 10 bases. The germline CDR1 and CDR2 sequences are MNHEY and SVGAGI. V dropped 3 bases and J dropped 5; count of bases not matched to a gene: 3. This CDR3 spans 14 amino acids. CDR3 nucleotide sequence: TGTGCCAGCAGTTATAGGGACAGGGGAACTGAAGCTTTCTTT. It translates to CASSYRDRGTEAFF.

This chain joins TRBV30 and TRBJ1-6; tentatively, D is TRBD1 (5 bases). The V gene's germline CDR1 is GTSNPN and CDR2 SVGIG (reference sequence). CDR3 length equals 14 residues. The V gene lost 0 bases and the J gene lost 9 bases, with 12 bases spanning the gap. Written as DNA, the CDR3 is TGTGCCTGGAGTGTGGGGCAGGGATCTTCACCCCTCCACTTT. Its protein is CAWSVGQGSSPLHF.

The chain combines TRBV2 with TRBJ1-6; D gene uncertain. The CDR3 has 14 residues. Trimming cost V 4 bases and J 5 bases, with 9 bases left between them. CDR1 is SNHLY, CDR2 FYNNEI, per germline. CDR3: CASSVNPNNSPLHF. CDR3 in DNA: TGTGCCAGCAGTGTAAACCCTAATAATTCACCCCTCCACTTT. Full variable domain (outside the CDR3, taken from reference TRBV2 and TRBJ1-6): EPEVTQTPSHQVTQMGQEVILRCVPISNHLYFYWYRQILGQKVEFLVSFYNNEISEKSEIFDDQFSVERPDGSNFTLKIRSTKLEDSAMYFCASSVNPNNSPLHFGNGTRLTVT.

The gene calls are TRBV2 and TRBJ2-5; 9 bases align to TRBD1. In germline, CDR1 is SNHLY, CDR2 FYNNEI. The V segment lost 8 bases and the J segment 4 bases; nucleotides outside the gene matches: 8. CDR3 length: 14 residues. CDR3 residues: CASPRDRARETQYF. CDR3 bases: TGTGCCAGCCCTCGGGACAGGGCAAGAGAGACCCAGTACTTC.

The CDR3 reads CASSPAGSSGNTIYF. The CDR3 DNA is TGTGCCAGCTCACCAGCTGGGAGCTCTGGAAACACCATATATTTT. The V and J genes are TRBV18 and TRBJ1-3; D gene ambiguous. The germline gives CDR1 KGHSH, CDR2 LQKENI. V dropped 2 bases and J dropped 0 bases, with 8 bases sitting between them. The CDR3 runs to 15 residues.

The rearrangement links TRBV27 to TRBJ2-1; 9 bases are shared with TRBD1. V was pared by 2 bases and J by 2 bases, with 7 bases of the junction left unmatched. Germline lookup yields CDR1 MNHEY and CDR2 SMNVEV (reference sequence). The CDR3 contains 17 residues. The CDR3 DNA sequence: TGTGCCAGCAGTTTACAAGATCACAGGGGGCCCTACAATGAGCAGTTCTTC. It yields the protein CASSLQDHRGPYNEQFF.

V is TRBV29-1 and J is TRBJ2-2; 10 bases are shared with TRBD2. The CDR3 consists of 16 residues. The V gene end was trimmed by 4 bases and the J gene end by 6 bases; junction bases not matched to a gene: 11. The germline CDR1 and CDR2 sequences are SQVTM and ANQGSEA. The CDR3 coding sequence is TGCAGCGTTGGGCGGGCTAGCGGGAGTGGGGCCGGGGAGCTGTTTTTT. Protein product: CSVGRASGSGAGELFF.

This chain links TRBV6-5 with TRBJ1-1; D possibly corresponds to TRBD1 (5 bases). CDR3 length: 14 residues. Germline V CDR1 and CDR2: MNHEY, SVGAGI. The V and J ends lost 6 bases and 2 bases respectively, with 13 bases between them. The CDR3 protein is CASRPGRGNTEAFF. CDR3 DNA: TGTGCCAGCAGGCCGGGGAGGGGAAACACTGAAGCTTTCTTT.

The chain uses TRBV10-3 and TRBJ2-7; 10 nucleotides match TRBD2. J lost 0 bases, V lost 10 bases, and 15 bases had no gene match. CDR1 and CDR2 (germline): ENHRY, SYGVKD. CDR3 size: 17 residues. CDR3 sequence reads: CATGELAGVGSSYEQYF. In nucleotides, the CDR3 is TGTGCCACCGGAGAGCTAGCGGGAGTGGGGAGCTCCTACGAGCAGTACTTC.

Of note for this clone: The conserved phenylalanine or tryptophan is not found at the CDR3 terminus, so this likely reflects a read error. No DNA is shown, since the ends of the CDR3 on it are uncertain; the CDR3 is the one TCRdb lists. The genes are TRBV2 and TRBJ2-7; TRBD1 is taken as the D call from the table, unchecked against the DNA. The V gene's germline CDR1 is SNHLY and CDR2 FYNNEI. Ends included, the CDR3 has 13 residues. The CDR3: CASSLLGQGVRRN.

The V gene is TRBV29-1, the J gene TRBJ2-3; the match to TRBD1 covers 7 bases. V shed 3 bases, J shed 1 base, and the junction held 7 bases outside the gene matches. The CDR3 spans 15 residues. CDR1 and CDR2 (germline): SQVTM, ANQGSEA. Here the CDR3 reads CSVDTGAARTDTQYF. The CDR3, as DNA: TGCAGCGTTGATACAGGGGCGGCTCGCACAGATACGCAGTATTTT.

The chain employs TRBV10-3 and TRBJ1-3; 8 bases map to TRBD1. The germline V gene encodes CDR1 ENHRY and CDR2 SYGVKD. The CDR3 consists of 16 residues. V gave up 0 bases and J gave up 6 bases; unmatched junction bases: 7. The CDR3 spells CAISESQGVPSNTIYF. The CDR3 region has the DNA TGTGCCATCAGTGAGTCACAGGGGGTGCCTTCAAACACCATATATTTT.

This chain links TRBV5-1 with TRBJ2-1, with D possibly matching TRBD2 (6 bases). The CDR3 extends over 16 amino acids. The germline V and J ends were trimmed by 4 bases and 0 bases, with 14 bases remaining between them. The germline V gene encodes CDR1 SGHRS and CDR2 YFSETQ. CDR3 DNA sequence: TGCGCCAGCAGCCTCCGAGACGGGAGCTCCTACAATGAGCAGTTCTTC. It codes for CASSLRDGSSYNEQFF.

The rearrangement uses TRBV30 and TRBJ2-7, with D maybe TRBD2 (5 bases). Germline-derived CDR1 and CDR2 are GTSNPN and SVGIG (reference sequence). V was shortened by 6 bases and J by 0 bases, with 12 bases between the two germline ends. CDR3 size: 13 residues. CDR3 sequence reads: CACRGIRSYEQYF. For the CDR3, the DNA is TGTGCCTGCCGAGGGATTCGCTCCTACGAGCAGTACTTC.

A few counts support this clone. The chain uses TRBV18 and TRBJ2-5; the match to TRBD2 covers 9 bases. CDR1 and CDR2 (germline): KGHSH, LQKENI. The CDR3 totals 16 residues. Trimming removed 0 bases from V and 2 bases from J; junction bases left unmatched: 4. The CDR3: CASSPPLAGRQETQYF. The CDR3 DNA follows: TGTGCCAGCTCACCACCCCTAGCGGGACGACAAGAGACCCAGTACTTC.

The rearrangement uses TRBV15 and TRBJ1-4; 12 bases line up with TRBD1. Per the germline V gene, CDR1 is LNHNV and CDR2 is YYDKDF (reference sequence). CDR3 size: 13 residues. Trimming removed 8 bases from V and 8 bases from J; junction bases left unmatched: 3. The CDR3 loop is CATLGTGGEKLFF. The CDR3 DNA reads as TGTGCCACCTTAGGGACAGGGGGCGAAAAACTGTTTTTT. Together with reference TRBV15 and TRBJ1-4, the CDR3 gives the full variable domain: DAMVIQNPRYQVTQFGKPVTLSCSQTLNHNVMYWYQQKSSQAPKLLFHYYDKDFNNEADTPDNFQSRRPNTSFCFLDIRSPGLGDTAMYLCATLGTGGEKLFFGSGTQLSVL.

The chain joins TRBV29-1 to TRBJ1-1; D is ambiguous. Germline CDR1 is SQVTM and CDR2 is ANQGSEA. Trimming shortened V by 0 bases and J by 11 bases, and 7 bases separated the two germline ends. CDR3 length: 10 amino acids. The CDR3 reads CSVEDSVAFF. The CDR3 DNA reads as TGCAGCGTTGAAGATTCGGTGGCTTTCTTT.

This clone has just a few counts. CDR3 in amino acids: CASSRQVPSGRYNEQFF. The DNA for the CDR3 is TGTGCCAGCAGCCGACAGGTTCCTAGCGGGAGATACAATGAGCAGTTCTTC. The chain joins TRBV7-6 to TRBJ2-1, with 10 nucleotides matching TRBD2. CDR1 SGHVS and CDR2 FNYEAQ come from the germline V gene. V trimming: 5 bases; J trimming: 4 bases; junction bases outside the gene matches: 11. CDR3 length: 17 residues.

The V gene is TRBV19, the J gene TRBJ1-1; D is undetermined. The V end lost 3 bases, the J end lost 1 base, and 9 bases lay between the germline ends. The CDR3 totals 14 residues. Germline-derived CDR1 and CDR2 are LNHDA and SQIVND (reference sequence). CDR3 coding DNA: TGTGCCAGTAGTATGCCCGCGGGGAACACTGAAGCTTTCTTT. Translating it yields CASSMPAGNTEAFF.

This clone was observed a handful of times. J is TRBJ2-5 and V is TRBV7-9; a weak D match, TRBD2 (6 bases). V lost 3 bases to trimming and J lost 5 bases, with 16 bases between them. This CDR3 is built from 15 residues. Per the germline V gene, CDR1 is SEHNR and CDR2 is FQNEAQ (reference sequence). The CDR3 coding sequence is TGTGCCAGCAGCTTCGGAGGGGCCGGTGGGGAGACCCAGTACTTC. Protein: CASSFGGAGGETQYF.

This rearrangement joins TRBV5-1 to TRBJ2-7; 7 bases line up with TRBD2. Trimming removed 3 bases from V and 2 bases from J; junction bases left unmatched: 14. CDR1 is SGHRS and CDR2 is YFSETQ in the germline V gene. This CDR3 has 17 residues. The CDR3 DNA sequence: TGCGCCAGCAGCTCCCCCGAACGGAGCGGGACCACCTACGAGCAGTACTTC. It is translated as CASSSPERSGTTYEQYF.

The rearrangement joins TRBV20-1 to TRBJ2-7, with 7 bases that match TRBD1. Germline trimming cut 6 bases from V and 6 bases from J; bases unmatched to any gene: 5. From germline, CDR1 is DFQATT and CDR2 SNEGSKA (reference sequence). This CDR3 region has 11 residues. The CDR3 nucleotides are TGCAGTGCCGGGACAGCAGGCGAGCAGTACTTC. Amino acid sequence: CSAGTAGEQYF.

The chain carries TRBV11-2 and TRBJ2-2; no clear D. This CDR3 is 13 amino acids long. The V and J ends lost 1 base and 5 bases respectively, with 5 bases between them. CDR1 is SGHAT and CDR2 is FQNNGV in the germline V gene. CDR3 in DNA: TGTGCCAGCAGCTTAGCGAGGACCGGGGAGCTGTTTTTT. It translates to CASSLARTGELFF.

The chain couples TRBV9 to TRBJ1-1, with 8 bases identical to TRBD1. From germline, CDR1 is SGDLS and CDR2 YYNGEE. The CDR3 is 15 residues long. V trimming: 4 bases; J trimming: 0 bases; junction bases outside the gene matches: 5. The CDR3 bases are TGTGCCAGCAGCCTCAGGGGGCATATGAACACTGAAGCTTTCTTT. Its translation is CASSLRGHMNTEAFF.